This T cell receptor (beta chain) was found in a study of cytomegalovirus exposure and HLA in healthy donors. This clone was seen a few times. Trimming left V 1 base short and J 2 bases short, with 7 bases between. CDR3 size: 13 residues. Per germline, CDR1 SGHDT and CDR2 YYEEEE. PCR involved 60 Vbeta and 13 Jbeta primers. Produced via immunoSEQ multiplex PCR; TCRdb's table is partial and in-frame only. The sample holds 90,000 to 110,000 clones, 15% seen once. The origin of this receptor is a female donor in good health and CMV-seronegative. The sample taken for sequencing was PBMCs. The V call is TRBV5-6, the J call TRBJ2-7, with D maybe TRBD1 (6 bases). CDR3 loop: CASSLNRAYEQYF. The CDR3 DNA reads as TGTGCCAGCAGCTTGAACAGGGCCTACGAGCAGTACTTC.